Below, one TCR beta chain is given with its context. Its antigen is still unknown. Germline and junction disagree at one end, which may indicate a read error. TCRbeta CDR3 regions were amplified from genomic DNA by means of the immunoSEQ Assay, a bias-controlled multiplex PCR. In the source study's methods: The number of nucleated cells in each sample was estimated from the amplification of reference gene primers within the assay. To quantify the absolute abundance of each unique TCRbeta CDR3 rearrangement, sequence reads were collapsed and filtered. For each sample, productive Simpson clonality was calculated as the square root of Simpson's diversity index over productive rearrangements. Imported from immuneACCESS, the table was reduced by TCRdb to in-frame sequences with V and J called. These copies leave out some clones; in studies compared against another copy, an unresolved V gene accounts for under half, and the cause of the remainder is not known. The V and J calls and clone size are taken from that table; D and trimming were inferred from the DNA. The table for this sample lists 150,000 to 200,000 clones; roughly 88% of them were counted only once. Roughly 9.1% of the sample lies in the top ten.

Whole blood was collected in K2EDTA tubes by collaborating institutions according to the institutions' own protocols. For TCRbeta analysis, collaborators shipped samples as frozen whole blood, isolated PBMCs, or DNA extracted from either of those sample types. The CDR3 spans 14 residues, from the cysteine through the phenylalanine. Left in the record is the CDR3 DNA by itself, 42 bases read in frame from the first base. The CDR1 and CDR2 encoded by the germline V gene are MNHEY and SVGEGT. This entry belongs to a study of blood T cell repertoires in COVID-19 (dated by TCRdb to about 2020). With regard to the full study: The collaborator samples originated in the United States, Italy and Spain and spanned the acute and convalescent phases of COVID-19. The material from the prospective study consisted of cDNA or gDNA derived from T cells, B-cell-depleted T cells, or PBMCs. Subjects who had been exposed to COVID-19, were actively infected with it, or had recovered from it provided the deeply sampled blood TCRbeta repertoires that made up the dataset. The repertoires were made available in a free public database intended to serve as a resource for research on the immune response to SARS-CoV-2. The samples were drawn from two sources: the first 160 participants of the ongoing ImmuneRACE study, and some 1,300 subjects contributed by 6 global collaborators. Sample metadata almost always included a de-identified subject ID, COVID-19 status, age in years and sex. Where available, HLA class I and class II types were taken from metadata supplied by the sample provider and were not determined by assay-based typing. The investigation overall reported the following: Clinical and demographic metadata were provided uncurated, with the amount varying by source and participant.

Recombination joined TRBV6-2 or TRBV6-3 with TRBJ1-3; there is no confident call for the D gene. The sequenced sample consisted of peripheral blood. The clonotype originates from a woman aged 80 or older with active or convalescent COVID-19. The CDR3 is CASSYRDGGKYGNF. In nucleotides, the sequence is TGTGCCAGCAGTTACCGAGACGGCGGAAAGTATGGAAATTTT.